What follows describes a single TCR beta chain. Its antigen is still unknown. No base quality values were provided; no much bigger clone lies one nucleotide off. These data belong to a study of PD-L1 blockade in urothelial cancer (dated by TCRdb to 2016 to 2017). A note on the overall study: All patients started therapy in the mid-2010s and received atezolizumab 1,200 mg intravenously every 3 weeks. Pretreatment tumor samples and matched peripheral blood, collected serially before and after atezolizumab treatment, underwent TCR sequencing. About nine tenths of the roughly 29 patients were males with bladder-origin urothelial cancer, and 18 of 29 reported a prior smoking history. Blood samples were analyzed 3 weeks after the start of treatment (second dose) and 6 weeks after the start of treatment. Several patients reached durable clinical benefit, while about 19 patients did not. Under 30 patients had pretreatment blood TCR-seq, some 25 had at least one posttreatment blood collection, and some 25 had tumor TCR-seq. The study, an exploratory multi-omic analysis, examined somatic, immune and clinical correlates of response to PD-L1 blockade with atezolizumab in urothelial cancer. Blood samples yielded a median of around 130,000 T cells and more than 80,000 unique TCRs, with median clonality around 0.083. In the same patients, whole exome sequencing and RNA sequencing of pretreatment tumors were performed in addition to TCR sequencing. Durable clinical benefit was defined as a progression-free survival longer than 6 months, and TCR features were additionally tested against progression-free survival and overall survival. Patients had an ECOG performance status of 0 or 1 and had received between 0 and 3 prior chemotherapy regimens.

Synthetic TCR analog templates were spiked into each PCR so that absolute template abundance could be estimated from read counts. TCRbeta CDR3 regions were amplified from genomic DNA with bias-controlled V and J gene primers using the immunoSEQ assay. Sequencing of rearranged TCRbeta segments was performed at approximately 20X coverage. The authors' analysis ran thus. Sequencing errors were corrected by clustering, and CDR3s were annotated against IMGT so that V, D and J genes could be assigned. Out-of-frame and stop-codon sequences were excluded, and only productive TCRbeta rearrangements were used in downstream analyses. Clonality was calculated as one minus the Shannon entropy normalized by the log of the number of unique productive sequences. Fisher's exact test with Benjamini-Hochberg correction, at a threshold of adjusted p below 0.01, was used to find clones that differed between time points or between blood and tumor. TCRdb holds this immuneACCESS table with in-frame rearrangements only. Some clones are missing; in checked studies, unresolved V genes explain under half, and the rest has no known cause. V, J and clone size are taken as reported in that table, and D and trimming were inferred from the DNA itself. The sample table contains about 76,000 clones; only one count was recorded for under 95% of them. The biggest ten clones account for about 0.94% of the sample.

Sample time point, as interpreted from the label and publication: peripheral blood 6 weeks after treatment start. The cohort included 25 to 30 patients with locally advanced or metastatic urothelial carcinoma who were treated at Memorial Sloan Kettering on a trial protocol. Peripheral blood mononuclear cells were collected from each patient pretreatment and during treatment, giving between 1 and 8 total time points per patient. The Qiagen DNeasy Blood extraction kit was used to purify genomic DNA from total PBMCs and tumor samples. PBMCs were collected pretreatment and during treatment, and were isolated and stored as previously described. There are 14 amino acids in the CDR3, from cysteine to phenylalanine inclusive. Of all the DNA, just the CDR3 is kept, 42 bases in frame from base 1. The junction shows trimming of 0 bases on V and 1 base on J, plus 8 bases between the germline ends. The germline V gene specifies SGHRS as CDR1 and YFSETQ as CDR2.

Overall study results and their limits: At 3 weeks after the start of treatment, tumor-associated TCR clones in peripheral blood had expanded more in patients with durable benefit (n of about 20, p = 0.022). A pretreatment peripheral blood TCR clonality below the median was linked to improved progression-free and overall survival. Because of the small sample size (n ≈ 27) and the many exploratory analyses performed, the results are intended to be regarded as hypothesis-generating.

The sample here was PBMCs, taken around atezolizumab (anti-PD-L1) treatment. The origin of this receptor is an elderly woman with urothelial cancer. Recombination connected TRBV5-1 to TRBJ2-7; the D gene cannot be named for sure. The CDR3 corresponds to CASSLAGSSYEQYF. The DNA is as follows: TGCGCCAGCAGCTTGGCTGGCAGTTCCTACGAGCAGTACTTC.